The 25 T cell receptor beta chains given below trace back to one sample, sequenced in a study of early T cells in non-severe SARS-CoV-2 infection. MiXCR, run by TCRdb on the 5' RACE reads, gives a single entry per CDR3 protein. The sample comprises about 50,000 distinct CDR3 sequences, approximately 8.5% of which are singletons, and more than 12% rests with the top ten. The specimen was whole blood. The receptor set was obtained from an adult who was a healthcare worker with PCR-confirmed SARS-CoV-2 infection or an uninfected control (not recorded which).

The table lists this clonotype with many counts. The chain recombines TRBV12-3 or TRBV12-4 with TRBJ1-1; tentative D call: TRBD1 (5 bases). The V end was cut by 7 bases, the J end by 2 bases, with 17 bases between. This CDR3 is built from 15 residues. CDR3 loop: CASIPRGRVNTEAFF. The CDR3 coding sequence is TGTGCCAGCATTCCACGGGGCAGGGTTAACACTGAAGCTTTCTTT.

The chain uses TRBV7-2 and TRBJ2-1; TRBD1 agrees at 9 bases. The ends lost 5 bases at V and 2 bases at J; junction bases unmatched: 10. Per the germline V gene, CDR1 is SGHTA and CDR2 is FQGNSA. This CDR3 contains 17 residues. The CDR3 nucleotides read TGTGCCAGCAGCCGGACGGGGAGACAGGGGGCCTACAATGAGCAGTTCTTC. Amino acids: CASSRTGRQGAYNEQFF.

This clonotype was picked up many times. The chain couples TRBV24-1 to TRBJ1-6; possibly TRBD1 for D (6 bases). The CDR3 runs 17 residues. In germline, CDR1 is KGHDR, CDR2 SFDVKD. Trimming shortened V by 8 bases and J by 9 bases, and 25 bases separated the two germline ends. The CDR3 spells CATTRRTVVMGGSPLHF. The CDR3 coding sequence is TGTGCCACCACTCGACGGACAGTCGTCATGGGGGGTTCACCCCTCCACTTT.

The table lists this clonotype with many counts. V and J are TRBV2 and TRBJ2-3; D is uncertain. CDR1 and CDR2 (germline): SNHLY, FYNNEI. The CDR3 spans 13 residues. The V end was cut by 4 bases, the J end by 1 base, with 6 bases between. CDR3 DNA: TGTGCCAGCAGTGGCGCAGGCACAGATACGCAGTATTTT. This translates into CASSGAGTDTQYF.

This clonotype was counted a few times. The chain uses TRBV6-5 and TRBJ1-1, with D uncertain. Germline CDR1 and CDR2: MNHEY and SVGAGI. V lost 4 bases, J lost 8 bases, and 8 bases lay in between. This CDR3 has 11 residues. CDR3 DNA sequence: TGTGCCAGCAGTTCAAATTGGGAAGCTTTCTTT. This gives the protein CASSSNWEAFF.

The V call is TRBV19, the J call TRBJ1-2; D might be TRBD1 (5 bases). From germline, CDR1 is LNHDA and CDR2 SQIVND (reference sequence). V gave up 6 bases and J gave up 3 bases, with 11 bases separating them. The CDR3 is 13 amino acids. CDR3 amino acids: CASSERGHYGYTF. The CDR3 DNA reads as TGTGCCAGTAGCGAGCGGGGCCACTATGGCTACACCTTC.

This clonotype was observed a handful of times. This chain joins TRBV28 and TRBJ2-7, with D perhaps given as TRBD1 or TRBD2 (6 bases each). Between the trimmed V and J ends, which lost 7 bases and 1 base, there was a span of 14 bases. Germline V gene data show CDR1 as MDHEN and CDR2 as SYDVKM. This CDR3 is 14 amino acids long. This chain's CDR3 is CASIGGPPSYEQYF. The CDR3 DNA is TGTGCCAGCATTGGGGGGCCACCTTCCTACGAGCAGTACTTC.

V gene TRBV28 combines with J gene TRBJ2-7; weak D call: TRBD2 (6 bases). Deletions cut 7 bases from V and 2 bases from J, with 12 bases between. Germline V gene sequence: CDR1 MDHEN, CDR2 SYDVKM. This CDR3 is built from 13 residues. The CDR3 DNA reads as TGTGCCAGCATCCTCGGAGGGACCTACGAGCAGTACTTC. This encodes CASILGGTYEQYF.

This rearrangement joins TRBV7-9 to TRBJ2-5; 7 bases match TRBD2. The CDR3 is 14 residues long. CDR1 SEHNR and CDR2 FQNEAQ come from the germline V gene (reference sequence). V was clipped by 8 bases and J by 2 bases; unmatched bases: 8. The CDR3, as DNA: TGTGCCAGCCGAAAGTCAGCGGGGCAAGAGACCCAGTACTTC. Translating gives CASRKSAGQETQYF.

V usage is TRBV29-1 and J usage is TRBJ1-1; D is perhaps TRBD1 (5 bases). Trimming stripped 6 bases from V and 3 bases from J, with 11 bases between. The CDR3 is 12 amino acids. The V gene's germline CDR1 is SQVTM and CDR2 ANQGSEA. This chain's CDR3 is CSVGRVDTEAFF. The CDR3 DNA follows: TGCAGCGTGGGCAGGGTGGACACTGAAGCTTTCTTT. The full variable domain, completed using reference TRBV29-1 and TRBJ1-1, is SAVISQKPSRDICQRGTSLTIQCQVDSQVTMMFWYRQQPGQSLTLIATANQGSEATYESGFVIDKFPISRPNLTFSTLTVSNMSPEDSSIYLCSVGRVDTEAFFGQGTRLTVV.

Ten or more counts support this clonotype. The rearrangement links TRBV4-2 to TRBJ1-4, with TRBD1 matching 7 bases. J gave up 5 bases and V 0 bases, and 3 bases lay outside the gene matches. Germline lookup yields CDR1 LGHNA and CDR2 YNFKEQ. The CDR3 runs to 15 residues. CDR3 in DNA: TGTGCCAGCAGCCAAGAGGTGACAGGGAATGAAAAACTGTTTTTT. Translation: CASSQEVTGNEKLFF.

This clonotype was picked up many times. CDR3 coding DNA: TGTGCCAGCAGCTTAGCGCAAGGGTTGACCTACAATGAGCAGTTCTTC. This gives the protein CASSLAQGLTYNEQFF. The chain couples TRBV7-2 to TRBJ2-1; D uncertain. Trimming took 0 bases from V and 2 from J, leaving 11 bases between them. Germline CDR1 is SGHTA and CDR2 is FQGNSA. This CDR3 is built from 16 residues.

This clonotype was picked up many times. The chain couples TRBV5-1 to TRBJ2-1; 13 positions agree with TRBD2. The J segment lost 8 bases and the V segment lost 4 bases, leaving 24 bases of the junction unmatched. This CDR3 has 21 residues. From germline, CDR1 is SGHRS and CDR2 YFSETQ. CDR3 sequence: CASSPRLAGGHRPSTGDEQFF. The DNA for the CDR3 is TGCGCCAGCAGCCCGAGACTAGCGGGAGGTCACCGTCCATCTACGGGGGATGAGCAGTTCTTC.

This clonotype has a count of ten or more. V usage is TRBV15 and J usage is TRBJ2-3; 11 bases align to TRBD1. The ends lost 0 bases at V and 1 base at J; junction bases unmatched: 9. The germline gives CDR1 LNHNV, CDR2 YYDKDF (reference sequence). There are 19 residues in the CDR3. The CDR3 protein is CATSRDVPGQGERTDTQYF. In DNA, the CDR3 is TGTGCCACCAGCAGAGATGTTCCGGGACAGGGGGAGCGCACAGATACGCAGTATTTT.

This clonotype was recorded many times. V is TRBV6-5 and J is TRBJ1-1; D may be TRBD1 (6 bases). Deletions cut 5 bases from V and 4 bases from J, with 11 bases between. Germline V lookup: CDR1 MNHEY, CDR2 SVGAGI. This CDR3 region has 13 residues. The CDR3 DNA sequence: TGTGCCAGCAGTCGCAGGGGTGTCACTGAAGCTTTCTTT. It translates to CASSRRGVTEAFF.

The CDR3 DNA is TGCAGCGCAACCGGGACAGTCAATGAGCAGTTCTTC. Its protein is CSATGTVNEQFF. The J gene is TRBJ2-1, the V gene TRBV29-1; 7 nucleotides match TRBD1. This CDR3 has 12 residues. V lost 7 bases, J lost 6 bases, and 6 bases stayed unmatched. Germline loops: CDR1 SQVTM, CDR2 ANQGSEA.

This clonotype has at least ten counts. The genes are TRBV4-2 and TRBJ2-5; no clear D gene. The ends were cut back, 4 bases at V and 4 bases at J, with 16 bases in the middle. Germline V gene data show CDR1 as LGHNA and CDR2 as YNFKEQ. The CDR3 totals 15 residues. Here the CDR3 reads CASSPYLSAGETQYF. In DNA form, the CDR3 reads TGTGCCAGCAGCCCCTATCTATCTGCAGGAGAGACCCAGTACTTC.

This chain joins TRBV7-2 and TRBJ2-2, with 7 bases aligning to TRBD1. J was trimmed by 6 bases and V by 6 bases; bases with no gene match: 4. The CDR3 runs to 13 residues. Germline V lookup: CDR1 SGHTA, CDR2 FQGNSA. CDR3 in amino acids: CASRRTGAGELFF. As DNA, the CDR3 is TGTGCCAGCAGACGAACAGGGGCCGGGGAGCTGTTTTTT.

Many counts were recorded for this clonotype. This chain uses TRBV28 with TRBJ1-4; D not certain. The V gene's germline CDR1 is MDHEN and CDR2 SYDVKM. CDR3 size: 12 residues. The V gene lost 9 bases and the J gene lost 6 bases, with 11 bases spanning the gap. CDR3 amino acids: CASAGGDEKLFF. CDR3 sequence (DNA): TGTGCCAGTGCGGGCGGGGATGAAAAACTGTTTTTT. The whole variable domain, remainder taken from reference TRBV28 and TRBJ1-4, is DVKVTQSSRYLVKRTGEKVFLECVQDMDHENMFWYRQDPGLGLRLIYFSYDVKMKEKGDIPEGYSVSREKKERFSLILESASTNQTSMYLCASAGGDEKLFFGSGTQLSVL.

In this sample, this clonotype turned up a few times. J is TRBJ2-7 and V is TRBV10-3; TRBD2 matches at 11 bases. With 10 bases clipped from V and 4 bases from J, the junction kept 6 bases outside the gene matches. Per the germline V gene, CDR1 is ENHRY and CDR2 is SYGVKD. CDR3 size: 13 residues. This CDR3 is CATVTSGGYEQYF. The CDR3 DNA reads as TGTGCCACCGTAACTAGCGGGGGTTACGAGCAGTACTTC.

In its sample, this clonotype was seen many times. The chain carries TRBV5-1 and TRBJ1-1; D remains unclear. This CDR3 spans 13 amino acids. Between the trimmed V and J ends, which lost 4 bases and 4 bases, there was a span of 11 bases. The germline V gene has CDR1 SGHRS and CDR2 YFSETQ. Written as DNA, the CDR3 is TGCGCCAGCAGCCTCCAACAACTCACTGAAGCTTTCTTT. Amino acid sequence: CASSLQQLTEAFF.

The CDR3 here is CASSFPGQQKAYEQYF. The CDR3 nucleotides are TGTGCCAGCAGCTTTCCAGGACAGCAAAAGGCCTACGAGCAGTACTTC. The gene calls are TRBV7-8 and TRBJ2-7, with D perhaps matching TRBD1 (6 bases). Looked up from germline, CDR1 is SGHVS and CDR2 is FQNEAQ. The V end lost 3 bases, the J end lost 2 bases, and 17 bases lay between the germline ends. The CDR3 runs 16 residues.

This clonotype has a count of ten or more. This chain links TRBV10-3 with TRBJ1-2, with a tentative D call TRBD1 (5 bases). The CDR3 has 13 residues. The germline CDR1 and CDR2 sequences are ENHRY and SYGVKD. Trimming pared 10 bases from V and 2 bases from J, leaving 14 bases between. In DNA form, the CDR3 reads TGTGCCAGCTGGGACGGTACAAACTATGGCTACACCTTC. Translated, it gives CASWDGTNYGYTF.

At least ten counts were recorded for this clonotype. The chain is built from TRBV28 and TRBJ1-2, with 10 bases identical to TRBD1. CDR3 size: 14 residues. Losses at the gene ends were 4 bases for V and 7 bases for J; bases not matched to a gene: 6. Per germline, CDR1 MDHEN and CDR2 SYDVKM. The CDR3 is CASSSTRDRGGYTF. Here the CDR3 DNA reads TGTGCCAGCAGTTCTACCCGGGACAGGGGTGGCTACACCTTC.

The sample holds a few counts of this clonotype. The chain uses TRBV4-2 and TRBJ2-2; tentatively, D is TRBD1 (5 bases). This CDR3 contains 16 residues. The germline gives CDR1 LGHNA, CDR2 YNFKEQ. Trimming removed 0 bases at V and 2 bases at J, with 10 bases between. DNA for the CDR3: TGTGCCAGCAGCCAAGATCCGGACACAAACACCGGGGAGCTGTTTTTT. It specifies CASSQDPDTNTGELFF.